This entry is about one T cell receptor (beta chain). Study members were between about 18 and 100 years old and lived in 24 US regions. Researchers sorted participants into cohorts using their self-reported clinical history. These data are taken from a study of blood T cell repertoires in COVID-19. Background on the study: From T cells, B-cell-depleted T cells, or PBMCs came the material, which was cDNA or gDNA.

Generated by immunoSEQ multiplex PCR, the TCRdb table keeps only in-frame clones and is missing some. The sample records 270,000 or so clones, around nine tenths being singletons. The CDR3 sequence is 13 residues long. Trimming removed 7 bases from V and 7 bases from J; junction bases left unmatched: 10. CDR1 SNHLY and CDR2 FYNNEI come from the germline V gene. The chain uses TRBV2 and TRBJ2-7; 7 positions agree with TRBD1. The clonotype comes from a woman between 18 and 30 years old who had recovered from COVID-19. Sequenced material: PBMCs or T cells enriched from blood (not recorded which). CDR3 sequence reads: CASTRQGIGEQYF. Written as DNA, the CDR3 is TGTGCCAGCACCCGACAGGGAATAGGGGAGCAGTACTTC.